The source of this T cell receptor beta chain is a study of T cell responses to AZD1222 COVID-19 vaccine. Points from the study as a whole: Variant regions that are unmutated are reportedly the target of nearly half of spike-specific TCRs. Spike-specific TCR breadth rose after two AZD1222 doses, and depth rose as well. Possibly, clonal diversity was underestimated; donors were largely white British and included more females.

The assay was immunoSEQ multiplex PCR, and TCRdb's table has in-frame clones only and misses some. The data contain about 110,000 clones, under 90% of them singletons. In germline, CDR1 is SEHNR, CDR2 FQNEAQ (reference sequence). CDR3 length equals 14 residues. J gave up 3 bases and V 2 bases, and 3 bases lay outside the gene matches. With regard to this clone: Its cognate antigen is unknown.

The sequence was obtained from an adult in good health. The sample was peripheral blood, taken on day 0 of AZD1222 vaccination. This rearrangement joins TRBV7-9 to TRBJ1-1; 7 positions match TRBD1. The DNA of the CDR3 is TGTGCCAGCAGCTTACGGCAGGGGGACACTGAAGCTTTCTTT. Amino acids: CASSLRQGDTEAFF.